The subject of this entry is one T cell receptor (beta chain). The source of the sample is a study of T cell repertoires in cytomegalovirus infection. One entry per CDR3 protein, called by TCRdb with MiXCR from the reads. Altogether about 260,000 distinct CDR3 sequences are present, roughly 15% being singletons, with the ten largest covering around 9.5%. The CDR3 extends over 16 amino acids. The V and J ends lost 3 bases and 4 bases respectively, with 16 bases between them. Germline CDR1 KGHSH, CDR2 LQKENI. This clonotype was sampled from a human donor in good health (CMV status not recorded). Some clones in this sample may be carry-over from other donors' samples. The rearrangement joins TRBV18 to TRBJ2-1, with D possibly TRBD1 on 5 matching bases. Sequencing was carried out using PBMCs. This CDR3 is CASSPFADRAYNEQFF. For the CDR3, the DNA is TGTGCCAGCTCACCTTTCGCAGACAGAGCTTACAATGAGCAGTTCTTC. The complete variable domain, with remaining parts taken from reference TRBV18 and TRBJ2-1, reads NAGVMQNPRHLVRRRGQEARLRCSPMKGHSHVYWYRQLPEEGLKFMVYLQKENIIDESGMPKERFSAEFPKEGPSILRIQQVVRGDSAAYFCASSPFADRAYNEQFFGPGTRLTVL.